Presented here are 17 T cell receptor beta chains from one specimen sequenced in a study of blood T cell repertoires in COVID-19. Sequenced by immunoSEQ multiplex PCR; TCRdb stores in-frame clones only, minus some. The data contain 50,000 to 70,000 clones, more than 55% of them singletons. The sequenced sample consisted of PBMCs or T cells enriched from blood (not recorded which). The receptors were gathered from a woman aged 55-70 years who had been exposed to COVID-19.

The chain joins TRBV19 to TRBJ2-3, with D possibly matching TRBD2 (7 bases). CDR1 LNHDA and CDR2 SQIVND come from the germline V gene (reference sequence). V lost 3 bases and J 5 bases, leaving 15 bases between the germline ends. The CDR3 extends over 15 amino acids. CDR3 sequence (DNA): TGTGCCAGTAGTATCATCCGGGGGGCGTTAGATACGCAGTATTTT. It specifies CASSIIRGALDTQYF.

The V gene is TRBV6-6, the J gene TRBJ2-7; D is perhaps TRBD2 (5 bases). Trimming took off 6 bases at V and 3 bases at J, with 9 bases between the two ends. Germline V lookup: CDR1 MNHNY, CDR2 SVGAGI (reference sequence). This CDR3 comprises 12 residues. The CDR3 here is CASSAGLYEQYF. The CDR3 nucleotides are TGTGCCAGCAGCGCTGGACTCTACGAGCAGTACTTC.

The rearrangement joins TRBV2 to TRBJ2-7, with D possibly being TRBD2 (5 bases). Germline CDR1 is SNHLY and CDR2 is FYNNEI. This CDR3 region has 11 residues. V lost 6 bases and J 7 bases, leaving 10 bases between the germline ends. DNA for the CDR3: TGTGCCAGCAGGTGGACTGGGGAGCAGTACTTC. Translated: CASRWTGEQYF.

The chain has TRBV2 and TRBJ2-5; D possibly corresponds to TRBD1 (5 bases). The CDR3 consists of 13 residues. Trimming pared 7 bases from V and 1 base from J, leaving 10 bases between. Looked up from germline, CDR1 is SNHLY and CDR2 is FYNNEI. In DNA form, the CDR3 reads TGTGCCAGCAAGGGGAACCTCCAAGAGACCCAGTACTTC. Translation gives CASKGNLQETQYF.

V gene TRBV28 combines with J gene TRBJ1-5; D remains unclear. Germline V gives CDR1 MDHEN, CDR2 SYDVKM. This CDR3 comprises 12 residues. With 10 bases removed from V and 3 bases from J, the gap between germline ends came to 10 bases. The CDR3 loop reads CATEAFNQPQHF. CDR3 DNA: TGTGCCACCGAGGCGTTCAATCAGCCCCAGCATTTT.

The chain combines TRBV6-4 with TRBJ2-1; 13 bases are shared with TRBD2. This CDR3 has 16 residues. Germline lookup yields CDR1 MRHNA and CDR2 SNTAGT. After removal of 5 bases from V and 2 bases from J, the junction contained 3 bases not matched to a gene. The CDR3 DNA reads TGTGCCAGCAGTTTTACTAGCGGGGGGGCCTACAATGAGCAGTTCTTC. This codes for CASSFTSGGAYNEQFF.

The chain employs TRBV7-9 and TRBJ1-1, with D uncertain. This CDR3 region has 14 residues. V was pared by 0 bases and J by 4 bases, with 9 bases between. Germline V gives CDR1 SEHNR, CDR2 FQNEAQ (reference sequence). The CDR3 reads CASSLAGSSTEAFF. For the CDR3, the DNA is TGTGCCAGCAGCTTAGCGGGCAGCAGCACTGAAGCTTTCTTT.

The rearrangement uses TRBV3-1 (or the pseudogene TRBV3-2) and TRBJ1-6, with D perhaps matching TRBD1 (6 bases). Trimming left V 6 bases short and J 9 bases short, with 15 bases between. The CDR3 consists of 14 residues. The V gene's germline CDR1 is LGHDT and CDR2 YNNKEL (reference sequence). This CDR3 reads CASSQGFISSPLHF. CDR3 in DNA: TGTGCCAGCAGTCAGGGGTTTATCAGTTCACCCCTCCACTTT.

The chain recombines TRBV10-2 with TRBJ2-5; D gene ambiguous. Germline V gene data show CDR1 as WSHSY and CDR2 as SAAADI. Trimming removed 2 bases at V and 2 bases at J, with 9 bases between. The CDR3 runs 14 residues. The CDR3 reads CASSETRVQETQYF. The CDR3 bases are TGCGCCAGCAGTGAGACTCGGGTTCAAGAGACCCAGTACTTC.

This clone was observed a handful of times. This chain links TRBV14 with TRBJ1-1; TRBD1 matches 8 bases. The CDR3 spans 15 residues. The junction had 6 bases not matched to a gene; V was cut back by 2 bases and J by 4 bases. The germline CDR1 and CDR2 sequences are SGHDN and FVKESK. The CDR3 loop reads CASSQRTGRSTEAFF. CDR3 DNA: TGTGCCAGCAGCCAAAGGACAGGGCGAAGCACTGAAGCTTTCTTT. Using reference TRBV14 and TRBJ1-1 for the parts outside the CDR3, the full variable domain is EAGVTQFPSHSVIEKGQTVTLRCDPISGHDNLYWYRRVMGKEIKFLLHFVKESKQDESGMPNNRFLAERTGGTYSTLKVQPAELEDSGVYFCASSQRTGRSTEAFFGQGTRLTVV.

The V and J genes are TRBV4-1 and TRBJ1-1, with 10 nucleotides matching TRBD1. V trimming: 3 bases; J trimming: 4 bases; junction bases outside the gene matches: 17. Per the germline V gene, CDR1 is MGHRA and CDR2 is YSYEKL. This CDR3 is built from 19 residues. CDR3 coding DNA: TGCGCCAGCAGCCAGGCAGGCGGGATCACCGGGACAGGGGTCACTGAAGCTTTCTTT. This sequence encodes CASSQAGGITGTGVTEAFF.

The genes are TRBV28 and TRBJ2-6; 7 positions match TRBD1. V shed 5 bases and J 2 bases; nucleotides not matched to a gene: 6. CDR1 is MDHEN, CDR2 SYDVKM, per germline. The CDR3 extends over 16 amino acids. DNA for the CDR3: TGTGCCAGCAGTCCGGCCCAGGGGGCTGGGGCCAACGTCCTGACTTTC. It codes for CASSPAQGAGANVLTF.

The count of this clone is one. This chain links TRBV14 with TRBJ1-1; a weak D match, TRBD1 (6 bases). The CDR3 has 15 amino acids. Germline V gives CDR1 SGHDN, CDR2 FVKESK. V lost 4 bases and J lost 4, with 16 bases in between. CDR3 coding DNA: TGTGCCAGCAGCCGGCTACAGGGCTGGGGCACTGAAGCTTTCTTT. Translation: CASSRLQGWGTEAFF.

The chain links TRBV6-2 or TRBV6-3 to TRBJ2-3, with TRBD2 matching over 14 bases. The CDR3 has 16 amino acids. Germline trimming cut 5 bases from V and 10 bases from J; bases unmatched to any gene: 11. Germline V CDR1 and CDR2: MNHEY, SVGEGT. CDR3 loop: CASSADRLAGGTSQYF. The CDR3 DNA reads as TGTGCCAGCAGTGCGGACCGACTAGCGGGAGGGACTTCGCAGTATTTT.

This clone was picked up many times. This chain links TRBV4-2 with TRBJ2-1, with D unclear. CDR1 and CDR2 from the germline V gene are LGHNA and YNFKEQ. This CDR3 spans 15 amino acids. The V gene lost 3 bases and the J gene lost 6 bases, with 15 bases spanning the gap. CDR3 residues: CASSHQPYVANEQFF. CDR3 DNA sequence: TGTGCCAGCAGCCACCAACCGTACGTGGCCAATGAGCAGTTCTTC.

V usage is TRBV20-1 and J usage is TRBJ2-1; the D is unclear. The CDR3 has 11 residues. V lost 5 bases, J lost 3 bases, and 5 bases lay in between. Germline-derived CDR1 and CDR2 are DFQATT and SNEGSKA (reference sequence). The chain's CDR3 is CSARDYNEQFF. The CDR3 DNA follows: TGCAGTGCTCGCGACTACAATGAGCAGTTCTTC.

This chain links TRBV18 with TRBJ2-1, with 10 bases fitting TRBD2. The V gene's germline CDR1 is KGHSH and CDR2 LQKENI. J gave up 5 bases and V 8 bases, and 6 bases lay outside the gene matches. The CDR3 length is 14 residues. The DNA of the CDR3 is TGTGCCAGCGCGCCTAGCGGGAGCGACAATGAGCAGTTCTTC. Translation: CASAPSGSDNEQFF.